This entry features one T cell receptor (beta chain) sequence. Its antigen is unidentified. These data come from a study of post-analysis software for immune sequencing data. Background on the study: Recorded subtypes: relapsing-remitting, secondary progressive, progressive-relapsing; some patients unannotated.

Germline CDR1 is DFQATT and CDR2 is SNEGSKA (reference sequence). Germline trimming cut 7 bases from V and 4 bases from J; bases unmatched to any gene: 6. The CDR3 is made up of 13 amino acids. The TCR beta cDNA libraries contained unique molecular identifiers. The yield from around 1 to 10 million T cells was around 500,000 cDNA molecules in total. MiXCR, run by TCRdb on the PCR reads, gives a single entry per CDR3 protein. The table has approximately 460,000 distinct CDR3 sequences, less than 45% seen once. Study results and caveats: Controls had significantly higher normalized Chao1 diversity than multiple sclerosis patients. Roughly 5 TRBV segments, TRBV5-6, TRBV5-1 and TRBV20-1 among them, were found more frequent in patients than controls.

Input material: blood. This sequence originates from a girl between 10 and 17 years old with multiple sclerosis. The chain joins TRBV20-1 to TRBJ2-3; TRBD2 matches at 9 bases. The CDR3 coding sequence is TGCAGTGTTAGGACTAGCGAGGCAGATACGCAGTATTTT. The encoded protein is CSVRTSEADTQYF.